The sample holds a few counts of the clone carrying this T cell receptor (beta chain). Antigen specificity is unknown. In the PCR, 60 Vbeta and 13 Jbeta primers were used. Using immunoSEQ multiplex PCR, the repertoire was profiled, and TCRdb retains in-frame clones only, with some absent. The sample yields about 25,000 clones, just under 80% seen once. The germline gives CDR1 GTSNPN, CDR2 SVGIG (reference sequence). The CDR3 runs 17 residues. The V gene end was trimmed by 4 bases and the J gene end by 1 base; junction bases not matched to a gene: 14. The sample comes from a study of cytomegalovirus exposure and HLA in healthy donors. Study-level points and caveats: Cytomegalovirus-associated TCR beta chains were listed, numbering around 150.

The clonotype comes from a male donor in good health and CMV-seronegative. V usage is TRBV30 and J usage is TRBJ1-1; 8 nucleotides line up with TRBD1. Source material: PBMCs. The CDR3 loop reads CAWTFTGGPTANTEAFF. The CDR3 coding sequence is TGTGCCTGGACTTTCACAGGGGGACCTACAGCGAACACTGAAGCTTTCTTT.